These 31 T cell receptor beta chains were all obtained from the same sample, sequenced in a study of vaccination effects on CD4 cells after COVID-19. Once cultured for about 9 days, the cells underwent separation to obtain CD4+ T cells. These receptors have no known antigen. This table comes from immunoSEQ multiplex PCR, and its TCRdb copy is limited to in-frame clones, with some not included. The repertoire holds 40,000 to 55,000 clones, with around 74% as singletons. The sequencing here drew on CD4+ T cells from PBMCs cultured without peptide, taken before COVID-19 vaccination. These receptors came from a human donor who had a prior SARS-CoV-2 infection.

The chain recombines TRBV14 with TRBJ2-1; D gene ambiguous. Deletions cut 1 base from V and 4 bases from J, with 8 bases between. Germline loops: CDR1 SGHDN, CDR2 FVKESK. The CDR3 is 14 residues long. Written as DNA, the CDR3 is TGTGCCAGCAGCCAAGGAAACATTTACAATGAGCAGTTCTTC. It specifies CASSQGNIYNEQFF.

The chain couples TRBV2 to TRBJ1-5; TRBD1 agrees at 8 bases. Germline values: CDR1 SNHLY, CDR2 FYNNEI. The CDR3 has 14 residues. The V gene end was trimmed by 6 bases and the J gene end by 9 bases; junction bases not matched to a gene: 10. The CDR3 nucleotides are TGTGCCAGCAGCCTAGGACAGGGCCGAGCGCCCCAGCATTTT. Translated: CASSLGQGRAPQHF.

The V and J genes are TRBV7-8 and TRBJ2-1; 15 bases fit TRBD2. Germline V gene data show CDR1 as SGHVS and CDR2 as FQNEAQ. J gave up 9 bases and V 2 bases, and 5 bases lay outside the gene matches. This CDR3 has 16 residues. In DNA, the CDR3 is TGTGCCAGCAGCTTACCGGGACTAGCGGGGGGTTTTGAGCAGTTCTTC. Its protein product is CASSLPGLAGGFEQFF.

The rearrangement links TRBV7-9 to TRBJ1-1; D gene unclear. The germline V and J ends were trimmed by 4 bases and 1 base, with 10 bases remaining between them. CDR1 is SEHNR, CDR2 FQNEAQ, per germline (reference sequence). This CDR3 comprises 14 residues. This CDR3 reads CASSSRTPNTEAFF. The CDR3 DNA is TGTGCCAGCAGCTCCCGAACGCCGAACACTGAAGCTTTCTTT.

This chain joins TRBV30 and TRBJ2-7, with 7 bases fitting TRBD1. The germline gives CDR1 GTSNPN, CDR2 SVGIG (reference sequence). There are 15 residues in the CDR3. V lost 5 bases, J lost 3 bases, and 13 bases stayed unmatched. Written as DNA, the CDR3 is TGTGCCTGGGCAGTACCAGGGGGTAGTCTCTACGAGCAGTACTTC. Its protein product is CAWAVPGGSLYEQYF.

The CDR3 is CASSLGGGSVFEQYF. The DNA of the CDR3 is TGTGCCAGCAGCTTAGGAGGAGGTTCGGTCTTCGAGCAGTACTTC. The chain employs TRBV11-2 and TRBJ2-7, with D possibly being TRBD2 (5 bases). V was pared by 1 base and J by 6 bases, with 16 bases between. Germline V lookup: CDR1 SGHAT, CDR2 FQNNGV. The CDR3 has 15 amino acids.

The J gene is TRBJ2-3, the V gene TRBV7-3; D is perhaps TRBD1 or TRBD2 (6 bases each). CDR3 length equals 18 residues. CDR1 and CDR2 (germline): SGHTA, FQGTGA. V lost 5 bases, J lost 2 bases, and 23 bases lay in between. The CDR3 region has the DNA TGTGCCAGCAGCCCCCGGAGGGTGGCCGGGACATACACAGATACGCAGTATTTT. This translates into CASSPRRVAGTYTDTQYF.

This clone was observed a few times. The chain uses TRBV15 and TRBJ2-1; perhaps TRBD1 as D (6 bases). Germline V gene lookup returns CDR1 LNHNV and CDR2 YYDKDF (reference sequence). The CDR3 covers 20 residues. Trimming cost V 0 bases and J 0 bases, with 21 bases left between them. CDR3 nucleotides: TGTGCCACCAGCAGAGATGGTTGGGGCAAGGGGGTATCCTCCTACAATGAGCAGTTCTTC. Translated, it gives CATSRDGWGKGVSSYNEQFF.

This chain joins TRBV2 and TRBJ2-2; tentatively, D is TRBD1 or TRBD2 (5 bases each). The length of the CDR3 is 13 residues. Per the germline V gene, CDR1 is SNHLY and CDR2 is FYNNEI. Between the trimmed V and J ends, which lost 4 bases and 6 bases, there was a span of 9 bases. The CDR3 DNA reads as TGTGCCAGCAGTGCCGTGGGGGCCGGGGAGCTGTTTTTT. Its translation is CASSAVGAGELFF.

The CDR3 is CASSLGTGGDGYTF. The DNA for the CDR3 is TGCGCCAGCAGCTTGGGGACAGGGGGCGATGGCTACACCTTC. The chain joins TRBV5-1 to TRBJ1-2; 11 nucleotides align to TRBD1. The CDR3 is 14 residues long. The germline V gene encodes CDR1 SGHRS and CDR2 YFSETQ. With 0 bases clipped from V and 6 bases from J, the junction kept 1 base outside the gene matches. Together with reference TRBV5-1 and TRBJ1-2, the CDR3 gives the full variable domain: KAGVTQTPRYLIKTRGQQVTLSCSPISGHRSVSWYQQTPGQGLQFLFEYFSETQRNKGNFPGRFSGRQFSNSRSEMNVSTLELGDSALYLCASSLGTGGDGYTFGSGTRLTVV.

This chain connects TRBV12-3 or TRBV12-4 to TRBJ1-6; D is unclear. V lost 2 bases, J lost 10 bases, and 6 bases lay in between. CDR3 length: 12 amino acids. The CDR3 loop is CASSLNLSPLHF. DNA of the CDR3: TGTGCCAGCAGTTTAAACTTATCACCCCTCCACTTT.

The gene calls are TRBV5-5 and TRBJ1-4; D is possibly TRBD1 (5 bases). V gave up 2 bases and J gave up 8 bases, with 19 bases separating them. The CDR3 length is 16 residues. Germline CDR1 SGHKS, CDR2 YYEKEE (reference sequence). As DNA, the CDR3 is TGTGCCAGCAGCTTCATAGCTTGGGGGGTTAACGAAAAACTGTTTTTT. Its translation is CASSFIAWGVNEKLFF.

In its sample, this clone was seen a few times. The genes are TRBV2 and TRBJ1-1; D not certain. CDR1 is SNHLY and CDR2 is FYNNEI in the germline V gene. The CDR3 extends over 13 amino acids. V was pared by 6 bases and J by 0 bases, with 8 bases between. In DNA form, the CDR3 reads TGTGCCAGCAGCCCCGAAATGAACACTGAAGCTTTCTTT. This sequence encodes CASSPEMNTEAFF.

The chain recombines TRBV7-3 with TRBJ2-1, with D possibly TRBD2 on 5 matching bases. This CDR3 spans 15 amino acids. The germline V gene has CDR1 SGHTA and CDR2 FQGTGA. Trimming stripped 1 base from V and 4 bases from J, with 11 bases between. CDR3 DNA sequence: TGTGCCAGCAGCTTAAAATATGCGGGTTACAATGAGCAGTTCTTC. Residues: CASSLKYAGYNEQFF.

The rearrangement links TRBV14 to TRBJ2-7; TRBD1 agrees at 8 bases. This CDR3 is built from 16 residues. The J segment lost 4 bases and the V segment lost 4 bases, leaving 12 bases of the junction unmatched. Looked up from germline, CDR1 is SGHDN and CDR2 is FVKESK. CDR3: CASSRSPGQVLYEQYF. CDR3 DNA sequence: TGTGCCAGCAGCCGAAGTCCGGGACAGGTCTTATACGAGCAGTACTTC.

The chain joins TRBV6-5 to TRBJ1-2; D gene uncertain. The V end was cut by 0 bases, the J end by 4 bases, with 9 bases between. This CDR3 has 14 residues. CDR1 is MNHEY and CDR2 is SVGAGI in the germline V gene. The CDR3 DNA sequence: TGTGCCAGCAGTTACTCAGGGTTCGGCTATGGCTACACCTTC. This gives the protein CASSYSGFGYGYTF.

The chain uses TRBV6-5 and TRBJ1-3; no clear D gene. Germline V lookup: CDR1 MNHEY, CDR2 SVGAGI. The CDR3 loop spans 13 amino acids. V was shortened by 5 bases and J by 4 bases, with 9 bases between the two germline ends. The CDR3, as DNA: TGTGCCAGCAGTCTCCGACGGGGAAACACCATATATTTT. This translates into CASSLRRGNTIYF.

The chain is built from TRBV4-2 and TRBJ1-2, with 9 bases matching TRBD1. This CDR3 region has 16 residues. CDR1 is LGHNA and CDR2 is YNFKEQ in the germline V gene. V shed 2 bases and J 3 bases; nucleotides not matched to a gene: 7. The DNA of the CDR3 is TGTGCCAGCAGCCAACCACCGGGACAGGGTGACTATGGCTACACCTTC. It yields the protein CASSQPPGQGDYGYTF.

The gene calls are TRBV6-5 and TRBJ2-5, with D unclear. V lost 5 bases to trimming and J lost 1 base, with 14 bases between them. CDR3 size: 15 residues. From germline, CDR1 is MNHEY and CDR2 SVGAGI. The CDR3, as DNA: TGTGCCAGCAGTACCCCCGCGGCCCCCCAAGAGACCCAGTACTTC. Translating it yields CASSTPAAPQETQYF.

The gene calls are TRBV7-8 and TRBJ2-3; TRBD2 matches 8 bases. The V gene end was trimmed by 0 bases and the J gene end by 2 bases; junction bases not matched to a gene: 13. Per the germline V gene, CDR1 is SGHVS and CDR2 is FQNEAQ. The CDR3 covers 19 residues. CDR3 DNA: TGTGCCAGCAGCTTAGCCCGCTTCGGGACTAGAAAATTCACAGATACGCAGTATTTT. Its protein product is CASSLARFGTRKFTDTQYF.

The genes are TRBV9 and TRBJ1-2; perhaps TRBD1 as D (6 bases). CDR1 and CDR2 (germline): SGDLS, YYNGEE. This CDR3 has 16 amino acids. V gave up 4 bases and J gave up 0 bases, with 16 bases separating them. CDR3 in DNA: TGTGCCAGCAGCCGCTCTGTCGGACAGTCTAACTATGGCTACACCTTC. Amino acids: CASSRSVGQSNYGYTF.

The genes are TRBV7-2 and TRBJ2-3; D unclear. Per germline, CDR1 SGHTA and CDR2 FQGNSA. Trimming removed 5 bases from V and 6 bases from J, with 9 bases in between. CDR3 length: 12 residues. The DNA for the CDR3 is TGTGCCAGCAGCACAGCTGGGGATACGCAGTATTTT. Amino acid sequence: CASSTAGDTQYF.

The chain couples TRBV12-5 to TRBJ2-7; D not certain. CDR3 length: 15 amino acids. Per germline, CDR1 LGHNT and CDR2 FRNRAP. The V and J ends lost 0 bases and 1 base respectively, with 10 bases between them. The CDR3 DNA reads TGTGCTAGTGGTTTGGTAGTTAAGCCTTCCTACGAGCAGTACTTC. Translation gives CASGLVVKPSYEQYF.

The gene calls are TRBV6-5 and TRBJ2-2; 7 bases are shared with TRBD1. After removal of 2 bases from V and 6 bases from J, the junction contained 9 bases not matched to a gene. This CDR3 has 16 residues. Germline V CDR1 and CDR2: MNHEY, SVGAGI. The CDR3 here is CASSYQNRGSAGELFF. The CDR3 DNA follows: TGTGCCAGCAGTTACCAAAACAGGGGTTCCGCCGGGGAGCTGTTTTTT.

V usage is TRBV4-2 and J usage is TRBJ2-1, with D perhaps matching TRBD2 (5 bases). Germline-derived CDR1 and CDR2 are LGHNA and YNFKEQ. V lost 2 bases, J lost 0 bases, and 8 bases lay in between. The length of the CDR3 is 15 residues. CDR3 sequence (DNA): TGTGCCAGCAGCCAAAATAGCGTCTCCTACAATGAGCAGTTCTTC. Translated: CASSQNSVSYNEQFF.

This chain uses TRBV25-1 with TRBJ2-7; D not certain. The CDR3 is 13 residues long. Germline CDR1 and CDR2: MGHDK and SYGVNS. The V and J ends lost 4 bases and 5 bases respectively, with 12 bases between them. CDR3 residues: CASSGHPEDEQYF. The DNA for the CDR3 is TGTGCCAGCAGTGGACACCCCGAGGACGAGCAGTACTTC.

This clone was counted a few times. V usage is TRBV23-1 and J usage is TRBJ1-6; 8 positions match TRBD1. Being an ORF, TRBV23-1 has a function that is uncertain. V lost 0 bases and J lost 1; bases outside the gene matches: 11. CDR3 length: 20 amino acids. This chain's CDR3 is CASSQSDRGSSWSYNSPLHF. The DNA of the CDR3 is TGCGCCAGCAGTCAATCTGACAGGGGTTCGTCTTGGTCCTATAATTCACCCCTCCACTTT.

J is TRBJ2-1 and V is TRBV4-1; D call uncertain. This CDR3 has 13 amino acids. Germline CDR1 reads MGHRA; CDR2 reads YSYEKL. The V end was cut by 1 base, the J end by 4 bases, with 5 bases between. The CDR3 DNA reads TGCGCCAGCAGCCAAGGCGTTTACAATGAGCAGTTCTTC. This sequence encodes CASSQGVYNEQFF.

This clone has just a few counts. V is TRBV6-5 and J is TRBJ1-5; D is unresolved. The V gene's germline CDR1 is MNHEY and CDR2 SVGAGI. The CDR3 contains 13 residues. V was shortened by 2 bases and J by 5 bases, with 7 bases between the two germline ends. CDR3 in DNA: TGTGCCAGCAGTTACGGCACCCATCAGCCCCAGCATTTT. Its translation: CASSYGTHQPQHF.

The chain is built from TRBV6-2 or TRBV6-3 and TRBJ2-6; D is perhaps TRBD2 (7 bases). This CDR3 has 17 residues. V shed 3 bases and J shed 2 bases, with 14 bases lying between them. In germline, CDR1 is MNHEY, CDR2 SVGEGT. In DNA form, the CDR3 reads TGTGCCAGCAGTTATGGGGGGGCCGCCACTGGGGCCAACGTCCTGACTTTC. Translating it yields CASSYGGAATGANVLTF.

The rearrangement uses TRBV15 and TRBJ2-6; no clear D. In germline, CDR1 is LNHNV, CDR2 YYDKDF (reference sequence). The CDR3 covers 16 residues. The V end lost 6 bases, the J end lost 0 bases, and 12 bases lay between the germline ends. The CDR3: CATRTGYDSGANVLTF. The CDR3 region has the DNA TGTGCCACCAGGACCGGCTATGACTCTGGGGCCAACGTCCTGACTTTC.